The 13 T cell receptor beta chains below come from one sample, sequenced in a study of identical twins. TCRdb recomputed calls from the 5' RACE reads with MiXCR, one row per CDR3 protein. The sample records around 250,000 distinct CDR3 sequences, approximately 7% being singletons. Another study also made use of these data, one on yellow fever vaccine responses in identical twins.

What was sequenced was memory (CD45RO+) T cells sorted from blood. Receptors were obtained from a woman in her late teens or twenties in good health.

This clonotype was detected a few times. V gene TRBV10-3 combines with J gene TRBJ2-5, with no clear D. V was shortened by 5 bases and J by 4 bases, with 14 bases between the two germline ends. The CDR3 loop spans 14 amino acids. Germline CDR1 is ENHRY and CDR2 is SYGVKD. The CDR3 protein is CAISPFGNGETQYF. CDR3 DNA sequence: TGTGCCATCAGTCCCTTCGGCAACGGAGAGACCCAGTACTTC.

Turning to this clonotype: This may be a read error: a much more frequent sequence differs by one nucleotide. V and J are TRBV29-1 and TRBJ2-1, with D possibly TRBD1 on 6 matching bases. Trimming left V 7 bases short and J 9 bases short, with 19 bases between. CDR1 and CDR2 from the germline V gene are SQVTM and ANQGSEA. The CDR3 length is 13 residues. This CDR3 reads CSGFFAGVVEQFF. The DNA for the CDR3 is TGCAGCGGTTTTTTTGCAGGGGTCGTTGAGCAGTTCTTC.

This clonotype has ten or more counts. The V gene is TRBV20-1, the J gene TRBJ1-1; 7 bases fit TRBD1. Germline V lookup: CDR1 DFQATT, CDR2 SNEGSKA (reference sequence). The CDR3 is made up of 16 amino acids. The J segment lost 4 bases and the V segment lost 2 bases, leaving 13 bases of the junction unmatched. The DNA for the CDR3 is TGCAGTGCTAGACTAGACAGGGCGGGTTCTCCCACTGAAGCTTTCTTT. This codes for CSARLDRAGSPTEAFF.

V usage is TRBV15 and J usage is TRBJ2-7, with 9 bases matching TRBD2. V shed 0 bases and J 6 bases; nucleotides not matched to a gene: 3. Germline CDR1 is LNHNV and CDR2 is YYDKDF (reference sequence). This CDR3 is built from 14 residues. CDR3: CATSREQAGGEQYF. The DNA for the CDR3 is TGTGCCACCAGCAGAGAGCAAGCGGGAGGCGAGCAGTACTTC.

V and J are TRBV5-5 and TRBJ2-7; a possible D gene is TRBD2 (7 bases). The CDR3 is 15 amino acids. From germline, CDR1 is SGHKS and CDR2 YYEKEE (reference sequence). V lost 7 bases, J lost 0 bases, and 17 bases lay in between. The CDR3 spells CASRGAATSSYEQYF. The CDR3 DNA sequence: TGTGCCAGCCGGGGGGCAGCGACGAGCTCCTACGAGCAGTACTTC.

This clonotype occurred many times. The V gene is TRBV12-3 or TRBV12-4, the J gene TRBJ2-1; TRBD1 matches at 7 bases. V was pared by 10 bases and J by 1 base, with 4 bases of the junction left unmatched. The CDR3 totals 13 residues. CDR3 protein: CATKQGSYNEQFF. The CDR3 nucleotides read TGTGCCACAAAACAGGGGTCCTACAATGAGCAGTTCTTC.

This clonotype showed up just a few times. This chain uses TRBV9 with TRBJ2-1, with TRBD2 as a possible D gene (6 bases). Trimming cost V 3 bases and J 3 bases, with 13 bases left between them. The CDR3 is 15 amino acids. CDR1 and CDR2 (germline): SGDLS, YYNGEE. The chain's CDR3 is CASSAGTGDYNEQFF. The CDR3 DNA reads as TGTGCCAGCAGCGCTGGGACGGGGGACTACAATGAGCAGTTCTTC.

This clonotype has a count of ten or more. V is TRBV12-3 or TRBV12-4 and J is TRBJ2-1; possible D gene TRBD2, 6 bases. Trimming shortened V by 4 bases and J by 3 bases, and 13 bases separated the two germline ends. The CDR3 contains 15 residues. The CDR3 region has the DNA TGTGCCAGCAGTTACTATAGCGGCTTCTACAATGAGCAGTTCTTC. Amino acid sequence: CASSYYSGFYNEQFF.

This clonotype has only a few counts. The DNA for the CDR3 is TGTGCCAGCAGCCCAGGCGCCATACTAGCGGGGGCGAACACCGGGGAGCTGTTTTTT. Protein sequence: CASSPGAILAGANTGELFF. V and J are TRBV11-1 and TRBJ2-2; 11 bases line up with TRBD2. CDR1 and CDR2 (germline): SGHAT, FQDESV (reference sequence). Losses at the gene ends were 5 bases for V and 0 bases for J; bases not matched to a gene: 11. The CDR3 sequence is 19 residues long.

This clonotype was picked up many times. This sequence joins TRBV27 and TRBJ2-1; 12 positions agree with TRBD2. V trimming: 5 bases; J trimming: 1 base; junction bases outside the gene matches: 6. Per the germline V gene, CDR1 is MNHEY and CDR2 is SMNVEV (reference sequence). The CDR3 has 17 residues. The CDR3 spells CASSPRLAGESYNEQFF. CDR3 DNA: TGTGCCAGCAGTCCCAGACTAGCGGGAGAATCCTACAATGAGCAGTTCTTC.

V gene TRBV27 combines with J gene TRBJ1-6; the D gene is possibly TRBD1 (5 bases). CDR3 length: 12 amino acids. The V end was cut by 11 bases, the J end by 9 bases, with 14 bases between. Per the germline V gene, CDR1 is MNHEY and CDR2 is SMNVEV (reference sequence). CDR3 amino acids: CAVGDLGSPLHF. The CDR3 region has the DNA TGTGCCGTCGGGGACCTTGGTTCACCCCTCCACTTT.

Ten or more counts support this clonotype. The chain employs TRBV11-2 and TRBJ2-1, with TRBD1 as a possible D gene (6 bases). Germline loops: CDR1 SGHAT, CDR2 FQNNGV. The CDR3 is made up of 13 amino acids. V lost 5 bases, J lost 8 bases, and 13 bases lay in between. This CDR3 reads CASSPNRVHEQFF. CDR3 coding DNA: TGTGCCAGCAGCCCGAACAGGGTCCATGAGCAGTTCTTC.

In this sample, this clonotype turned up a few times. The chain is built from TRBV7-2 and TRBJ2-7; no definite D call. In germline, CDR1 is SGHTA, CDR2 FQGNSA. CDR3 length: 15 residues. The V end lost 2 bases, the J end lost 0 bases, and 11 bases lay between the germline ends. The CDR3 reads CASSLTSQDSYEQYF. CDR3 nucleotide sequence: TGTGCCAGCAGCTTAACTTCGCAGGACTCCTACGAGCAGTACTTC.